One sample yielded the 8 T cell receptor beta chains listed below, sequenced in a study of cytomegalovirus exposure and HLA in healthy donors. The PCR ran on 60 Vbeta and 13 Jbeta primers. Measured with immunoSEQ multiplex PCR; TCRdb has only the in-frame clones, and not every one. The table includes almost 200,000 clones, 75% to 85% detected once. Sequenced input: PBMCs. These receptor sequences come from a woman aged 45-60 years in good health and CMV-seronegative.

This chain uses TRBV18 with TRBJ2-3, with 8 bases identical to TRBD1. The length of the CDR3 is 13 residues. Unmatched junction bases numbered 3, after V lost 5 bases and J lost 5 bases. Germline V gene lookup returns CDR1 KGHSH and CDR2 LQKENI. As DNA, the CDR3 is TGTGCCAGCTCAAAGGACAGGGTAGATACGCAGTATTTT. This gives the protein CASSKDRVDTQYF.

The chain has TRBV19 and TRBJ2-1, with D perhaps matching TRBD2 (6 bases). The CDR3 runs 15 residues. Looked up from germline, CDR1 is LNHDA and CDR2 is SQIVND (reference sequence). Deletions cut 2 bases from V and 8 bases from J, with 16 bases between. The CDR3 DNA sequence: TGTGCCAGTAGTATACCCGAGCGGAGGGGCGATGAGCAGTTCTTC. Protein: CASSIPERRGDEQFF.

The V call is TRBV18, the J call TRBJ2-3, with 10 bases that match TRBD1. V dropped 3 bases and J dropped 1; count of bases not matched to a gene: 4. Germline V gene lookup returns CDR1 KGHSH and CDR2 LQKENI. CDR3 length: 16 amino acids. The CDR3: CASSPGGTGGTDTQYF. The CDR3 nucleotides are TGTGCCAGCTCACCCGGCGGGACAGGGGGCACAGATACGCAGTATTTT.

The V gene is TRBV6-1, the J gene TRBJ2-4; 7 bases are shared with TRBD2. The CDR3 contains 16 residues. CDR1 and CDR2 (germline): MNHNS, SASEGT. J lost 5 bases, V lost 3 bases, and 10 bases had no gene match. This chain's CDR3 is CASSDGGEGYQNIQYF. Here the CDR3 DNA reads TGTGCCAGCAGTGATGGGGGGGAAGGCTACCAAAACATTCAGTACTTC.

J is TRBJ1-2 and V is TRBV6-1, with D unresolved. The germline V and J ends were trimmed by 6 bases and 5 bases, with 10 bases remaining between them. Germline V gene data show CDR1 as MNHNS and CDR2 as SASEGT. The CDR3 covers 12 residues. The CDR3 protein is CASSLNGYGYTF. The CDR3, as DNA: TGTGCCAGCAGCTTAAACGGTTATGGCTACACCTTC.

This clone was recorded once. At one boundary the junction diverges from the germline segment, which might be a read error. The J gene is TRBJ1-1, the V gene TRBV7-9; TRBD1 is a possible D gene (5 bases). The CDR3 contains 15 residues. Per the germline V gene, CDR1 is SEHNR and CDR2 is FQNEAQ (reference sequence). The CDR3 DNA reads TGTTCCAGCAGCGTGGATCGGAGGGGGAACACTGAAGCTTTCTTT. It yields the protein CSSSVDRRGNTEAFF. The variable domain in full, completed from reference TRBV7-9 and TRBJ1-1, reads DTGVSQNPRHKITKRGQNVTFRCDPISEHNRLYWYRQTLGQGPEFLTYFQNEAQLEKSRLLSDRFSAERPKGSFSTLEIQRTEQGDSAMYLCSSSVDRRGNTEAFFGQGTRLTVV.

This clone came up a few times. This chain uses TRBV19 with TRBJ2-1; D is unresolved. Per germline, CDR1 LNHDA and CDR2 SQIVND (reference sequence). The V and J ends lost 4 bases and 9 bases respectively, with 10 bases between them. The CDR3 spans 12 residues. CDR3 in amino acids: CASSNPPGEQFF. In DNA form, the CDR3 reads TGTGCCAGTAGTAACCCTCCCGGTGAGCAGTTCTTC.

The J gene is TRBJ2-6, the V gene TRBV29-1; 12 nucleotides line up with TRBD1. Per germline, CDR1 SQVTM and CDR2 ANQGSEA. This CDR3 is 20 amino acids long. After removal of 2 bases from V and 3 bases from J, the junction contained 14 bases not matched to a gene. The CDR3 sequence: CSVELSPGTGGPSGANVLTF. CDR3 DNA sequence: TGCAGCGTTGAACTTTCACCCGGGACAGGGGGCCCTAGTGGGGCCAACGTCCTGACTTTC.